One sample yielded the 27 T cell receptor beta chains listed below, sequenced in a study of control samples from healthy donors and cancer patients. The method was immunoSEQ multiplex PCR; TCRdb's version includes in-frame clones alone and lacks a portion of them. The table lists about 150,000 clones, about nine tenths of them singletons, with 4.9% in the top ten. Sequenced sample: blood. The receptors were gathered from a man younger than 40 in good health.

The V gene is TRBV6-4, the J gene TRBJ2-3; D is perhaps TRBD2 (5 bases). Per germline, CDR1 MRHNA and CDR2 SNTAGT. The CDR3 runs to 14 residues. Trimming left V 6 bases short and J 4 bases short, with 14 bases between. CDR3 loop: CASSASGEADTQYF. The CDR3 nucleotides read TGTGCCAGCAGCGCCTCCGGGGAAGCAGATACGCAGTATTTT.

The chain employs TRBV6-5 and TRBJ2-7; TRBD1 matches 7 bases. In germline, CDR1 is MNHEY, CDR2 SVGAGI. The V segment lost 6 bases and the J segment 6 bases; nucleotides outside the gene matches: 11. There are 14 residues in the CDR3. The CDR3 spells CASSPLTGSREQYF. The CDR3 DNA reads TGTGCCAGCAGCCCCTTGACAGGGAGCCGCGAGCAGTACTTC.

V is TRBV7-9 and J is TRBJ2-1; D is uncertain. V was cut by 3 bases and J by 12 bases, with 15 bases left in between. CDR1 is SEHNR and CDR2 is FQNEAQ in the germline V gene (reference sequence). There are 13 residues in the CDR3. CDR3 DNA: TGTGCCAGCAGCTTTAACCCCGGTGGGTTGCAGTTCTTC. The encoded protein is CASSFNPGGLQFF.

The chain is built from TRBV14 and TRBJ2-4; TRBD2 is a possible D gene (7 bases). From germline, CDR1 is SGHDN and CDR2 FVKESK. V gave up 6 bases and J gave up 8 bases, with 23 bases separating them. CDR3 size: 16 residues. CDR3 DNA: TGTGCCAGCAGTCATGATGTGAGGGGGGGCAGGGACATTCAGTACTTC. This encodes CASSHDVRGGRDIQYF.

The V gene is TRBV4-3, the J gene TRBJ2-1; 9 nucleotides agree with TRBD2. Trimming cost V 0 bases and J 1 base; bases outside gene matches: 10. This CDR3 is 19 amino acids long. CDR1 and CDR2 (germline): LGHNA, YSLEER. In nucleotides, the CDR3 is TGCGCCAGCAGCCAAGAACCAGCGGGGGGCGGTACGTCCTACAATGAGCAGTTCTTC. Encoded protein: CASSQEPAGGGTSYNEQFF.

Written as DNA, the CDR3 is TGTGCCAGCTCACTATCGACAGGGTTTAACGAGCAGTACTTC. It translates to CASSLSTGFNEQYF. The chain is built from TRBV18 and TRBJ2-7; TRBD1 agrees at 7 bases. Germline-derived CDR1 and CDR2 are KGHSH and LQKENI. Trimming took 4 bases from V and 5 from J; bases not matched to a gene: 8. This CDR3 has 14 amino acids.

The rearrangement joins TRBV11-2 to TRBJ2-1; no definite D call. Trimming removed 0 bases from V and 1 base from J, with 7 bases in between. Germline-derived CDR1 and CDR2 are SGHAT and FQNNGV. The CDR3 runs 15 residues. The DNA for the CDR3 is TGTGCCAGCAGCTTAGATACGCAGTCCTACAATGAGCAGTTCTTC. Protein: CASSLDTQSYNEQFF.

The chain is built from TRBV27 and TRBJ1-1, with TRBD1 matching 9 bases. V lost 6 bases, J lost 1 base, and 3 bases stayed unmatched. This CDR3 spans 14 amino acids. Germline V CDR1 and CDR2: MNHEY, SMNVEV (reference sequence). The CDR3, as DNA: TGTGCCAGCAGCCCGGGACAGGGGAACACTGAAGCTTTCTTT. Its translation: CASSPGQGNTEAFF.

This clone was counted between two and nine times. The V gene is TRBV4-3, the J gene TRBJ1-1; D remains unclear. CDR1 and CDR2 (germline): LGHNA, YSLEER. CDR3 size: 14 residues. V dropped 1 base and J dropped 10 bases, with 16 bases sitting between them. The CDR3 loop reads CASSQVGEAWGAFF. CDR3 in DNA: TGCGCCAGCAGCCAAGTAGGAGAGGCGTGGGGAGCTTTCTTT.

V usage is TRBV6-2 or TRBV6-3 and J usage is TRBJ2-2; D call uncertain. Trimming shortened V by 6 bases and J by 4 bases, and 18 bases separated the two germline ends. Germline-derived CDR1 and CDR2 are MNHEY and SVGEGT. CDR3 length: 16 amino acids. The CDR3 sequence: CASSRLAQRTTGELFF. DNA of the CDR3: TGTGCCAGCAGCCGACTTGCCCAGAGGACCACCGGGGAGCTGTTTTTT.

The chain recombines TRBV5-4 with TRBJ2-6, with D unresolved. The CDR3 covers 19 residues. V lost 3 bases and J 1 base, leaving 20 bases between the germline ends. Germline values: CDR1 SGHNT, CDR2 YYREEE (reference sequence). The CDR3 here is CASSSRTATFTSGANVLTF. CDR3 in DNA: TGTGCCAGCAGCTCACGGACGGCCACTTTTACGTCTGGGGCCAACGTCCTGACTTTC.

This clone was picked up a small number of times. J is TRBJ2-7 and V is TRBV7-9, with 12 bases lining up with TRBD2. J was trimmed by 5 bases and V by 2 bases; bases with no gene match: 13. CDR3 length: 18 amino acids. Per germline, CDR1 SEHNR and CDR2 FQNEAQ (reference sequence). CDR3 residues: CASSLNPLAGGPRNEQYF. CDR3 DNA: TGTGCCAGCAGCTTAAATCCCCTAGCGGGGGGGCCGAGGAACGAGCAGTACTTC.

This rearrangement joins TRBV3-1 (or the pseudogene TRBV3-2) to TRBJ2-1, with TRBD2 matching 12 bases. Germline V gene data show CDR1 as LGHDT and CDR2 as YNNKEL (reference sequence). Unmatched junction bases numbered 4, after V lost 3 bases and J lost 1 base. This CDR3 spans 17 amino acids. The CDR3 DNA is TGTGCCAGCAGCCACCAGACTAGCGGGGGTTCCTACAATGAGCAGTTCTTC. Protein: CASSHQTSGGSYNEQFF.

The V and J genes are TRBV5-1 and TRBJ1-1; D remains unclear. With 2 bases removed from V and 0 bases from J, the gap between germline ends came to 8 bases. The V gene's germline CDR1 is SGHRS and CDR2 YFSETQ. This CDR3 contains 14 residues. CDR3 sequence (DNA): TGCGCCAGCAGCTTCGGAATGATGAACACTGAAGCTTTCTTT. Translation: CASSFGMMNTEAFF. Full variable domain (outside the CDR3, taken from reference TRBV5-1 and TRBJ1-1): KAGVTQTPRYLIKTRGQQVTLSCSPISGHRSVSWYQQTPGQGLQFLFEYFSETQRNKGNFPGRFSGRQFSNSRSEMNVSTLELGDSALYLCASSFGMMNTEAFFGQGTRLTVV.

V is TRBV7-2 and J is TRBJ2-7; TRBD1 matches at 7 bases. V gave up 5 bases and J gave up 7 bases; unmatched junction bases: 14. The CDR3 sequence is 15 residues long. Germline V lookup: CDR1 SGHTA, CDR2 FQGNSA. DNA of the CDR3: TGTGCCAGCAGCCAAGGACAGGTTGGACACGGGGAGCAGTACTTC. This gives the protein CASSQGQVGHGEQYF.

The J gene is TRBJ1-5, the V gene TRBV5-1, with D maybe TRBD1 (5 bases). Germline CDR1 SGHRS, CDR2 YFSETQ. CDR3 size: 15 residues. Trimming pared 0 bases from V and 2 bases from J, leaving 9 bases between. The CDR3 sequence: CASSLAGGGNQPQHF. CDR3 sequence (DNA): TGCGCCAGCAGCTTGGCCGGGGGGGGCAATCAGCCCCAGCATTTT.

V usage is TRBV24-1 and J usage is TRBJ1-2; 8 bases are a match to TRBD1. Germline lookup yields CDR1 KGHDR and CDR2 SFDVKD. CDR3 length equals 14 residues. V shed 7 bases, J shed 5 bases, and the junction held 8 bases outside the gene matches. This chain's CDR3 is CATSAGQGLYGYTF. In nucleotides, the CDR3 is TGTGCCACCAGCGCTGGACAGGGCTTATATGGCTACACCTTC.

The chain joins TRBV2 to TRBJ1-1; the D is unclear. The CDR3 is 13 amino acids. Trimming left V 4 bases short and J 0 bases short, with 6 bases between. Germline V gene data show CDR1 as SNHLY and CDR2 as FYNNEI. CDR3 sequence reads: CASSGLMNTEAFF. In DNA, the CDR3 is TGTGCCAGCAGTGGACTTATGAACACTGAAGCTTTCTTT. Combining the CDR3 with reference TRBV2 and TRBJ1-1 gives the whole variable domain EPEVTQTPSHQVTQMGQEVILRCVPISNHLYFYWYRQILGQKVEFLVSFYNNEISEKSEIFDDQFSVERPDGSNFTLKIRSTKLEDSAMYFCASSGLMNTEAFFGQGTRLTVV.

The chain combines TRBV12-3 or TRBV12-4 with TRBJ1-1, with D hard to call. Between the trimmed V and J ends, which lost 2 bases and 11 bases, there was a span of 12 bases. CDR3 length equals 12 residues. CDR3 sequence (DNA): TGTGCCAGCAGTTTACTCGCAAGTGGTGCTTTCTTT. This encodes CASSLLASGAFF.

The J gene is TRBJ2-2, the V gene TRBV4-1; 9 nucleotides line up with TRBD1. Per the germline V gene, CDR1 is MGHRA and CDR2 is YSYEKL. With 5 bases clipped from V and 3 bases from J, the junction kept 4 bases outside the gene matches. The CDR3 extends over 15 amino acids. The CDR3, as DNA: TGCGCCAGCAGCGTACAGGGGGCCGACACCGGGGAGCTGTTTTTT. Amino acids: CASSVQGADTGELFF.

This chain uses TRBV5-4 with TRBJ1-2; D call uncertain. From germline, CDR1 is SGHNT and CDR2 YYREEE (reference sequence). The V end lost 0 bases, the J end lost 8 bases, and 14 bases lay between the germline ends. This CDR3 spans 14 amino acids. DNA of the CDR3: TGTGCCAGCAGCTTGGGCCCTCCGGGAGGGGGCTACACCTTC. This translates into CASSLGPPGGGYTF.

This sequence joins TRBV19 and TRBJ1-1, with D possibly matching TRBD1 (5 bases). V was clipped by 1 base and J by 1 base, with 22 bases between them. CDR3 length: 19 residues. Germline V gene sequence: CDR1 LNHDA, CDR2 SQIVND (reference sequence). CDR3 DNA sequence: TGTGCCAGTAGTATAGGCCCGGCGGAGGGGATAGGTCAGAACACTGAAGCTTTCTTT. Amino acids: CASSIGPAEGIGQNTEAFF.

The gene calls are TRBV7-8 and TRBJ1-1; perhaps TRBD1 as D (5 bases). There are 15 residues in the CDR3. The V end was cut by 3 bases, the J end by 0 bases, with 11 bases between. Looked up from germline, CDR1 is SGHVS and CDR2 is FQNEAQ. The CDR3 reads CASSLGGSVNTEAFF. In DNA form, the CDR3 reads TGTGCCAGCAGCTTGGGGGGGTCCGTGAACACTGAAGCTTTCTTT.

The chain uses TRBV4-2 and TRBJ2-5; TRBD2 aligns across 8 bases. Germline trimming cut 1 base from V and 7 bases from J; bases unmatched to any gene: 8. The CDR3 loop spans 15 amino acids. Germline CDR1 reads LGHNA; CDR2 reads YNFKEQ. CDR3 sequence reads: CASSQVSGLAGTQYF. In nucleotides, the CDR3 is TGTGCCAGCAGCCAAGTCTCCGGACTAGCAGGGACCCAGTACTTC.

The chain's CDR3 is CSASGDQETQYF. The CDR3 DNA sequence: TGCAGTGCTAGTGGTGACCAAGAGACCCAGTACTTC. The chain recombines TRBV20-1 with TRBJ2-5; the D is unclear. Germline CDR1 reads DFQATT; CDR2 reads SNEGSKA (reference sequence). This CDR3 contains 12 residues. V shed 3 bases and J shed 0 bases, with 5 bases lying between them.

This clone has a handful of counts. This chain joins TRBV6-2 or TRBV6-3 and TRBJ1-5, with D uncertain. With 2 bases removed from V and 4 bases from J, the gap between germline ends came to 12 bases. The CDR3 runs 15 residues. Germline loops: CDR1 MNHEY, CDR2 SVGEGT. In DNA form, the CDR3 reads TGTGCCAGCAGTTACGGGAGGATCGAGAATCAGCCCCAGCATTTT. Amino acids: CASSYGRIENQPQHF.

The V and J genes are TRBV15 and TRBJ2-3, with D uncertain. This CDR3 has 16 residues. Germline CDR1 LNHNV, CDR2 YYDKDF (reference sequence). V gave up 0 bases and J gave up 5 bases, with 15 bases separating them. The CDR3 loop reads CATSRDRTVGGDTQYF. CDR3 nucleotide sequence: TGTGCCACCAGCAGAGATAGGACGGTGGGTGGAGATACGCAGTATTTT. The whole variable domain, remainder taken from reference TRBV15 and TRBJ2-3, is DAMVIQNPRYQVTQFGKPVTLSCSQTLNHNVMYWYQQKSSQAPKLLFHYYDKDFNNEADTPDNFQSRRPNTSFCFLDIRSPGLGDTAMYLCATSRDRTVGGDTQYFGPGTRLTVL.